What follows are 28 T cell receptor beta chains derived from one specimen sequenced in a study of blood T cell repertoires in COVID-19. The assay was immunoSEQ multiplex PCR, and TCRdb's table has in-frame clones only and misses some. The sample includes 40,000 to 45,000 clones, under 80% seen only once; the top ten take 27%. The sequencing sample was made of peripheral blood. The receptor source for this set is an elderly man with acute or convalescent COVID-19.

In this sample, this clone turned up once. The gene calls are TRBV7-9 and TRBJ2-1; the D gene is possibly TRBD2 (6 bases). Trimming left V 5 bases short and J 0 bases short, with 11 bases between. The CDR3 runs to 15 residues. Germline lookup yields CDR1 SEHNR and CDR2 FQNEAQ (reference sequence). The CDR3 coding sequence is TGTGCCAGCAGCCCCCGGGGGAGCTCCTACAATGAGCAGTTCTTC. Its protein product is CASSPRGSSYNEQFF. Combining the CDR3 with reference TRBV7-9 and TRBJ2-1 gives the whole variable domain DTGVSQNPRHKITKRGQNVTFRCDPISEHNRLYWYRQTLGQGPEFLTYFQNEAQLEKSRLLSDRFSAERPKGSFSTLEIQRTEQGDSAMYLCASSPRGSSYNEQFFGPGTRLTVL.

CDR3 sequence: CASSQEDRDKGYTF. DNA for the CDR3: TGTGCCAGCAGCCAAGAAGACAGGGATAAGGGCTACACCTTC. The chain couples TRBV3-1 (or the pseudogene TRBV3-2) to TRBJ1-2, with 7 bases fitting TRBD1. CDR3 size: 14 residues. Germline V gene data show CDR1 as LGHDT and CDR2 as YNNKEL (reference sequence). Unmatched junction bases numbered 6, after V lost 0 bases and J lost 8 bases.

The CDR3 sequence is CASSSGQGGTEAFF. In nucleotides, the CDR3 is TGCGCCAGCAGCTCCGGACAGGGCGGCACTGAAGCTTTCTTT. This rearrangement joins TRBV5-1 to TRBJ1-1, with 8 bases aligning to TRBD1. V dropped 3 bases and J dropped 4; count of bases not matched to a gene: 5. CDR3 length: 14 amino acids. CDR1 is SGHRS and CDR2 is YFSETQ in the germline V gene.

V is TRBV7-7 and J is TRBJ2-1, with 11 nucleotides matching TRBD2. Looked up from germline, CDR1 is SSHAT and CDR2 is FNYEAQ (reference sequence). The CDR3 spans 15 residues. J gave up 4 bases and V 5 bases, and 4 bases lay outside the gene matches. CDR3 sequence: CASSRSGGGYNEQFF. CDR3 DNA sequence: TGTGCCAGCAGCCGTAGCGGGGGGGGGTACAATGAGCAGTTCTTC.

The chain couples TRBV11-2 to TRBJ2-2, with D perhaps TRBD1 (6 bases). Between the trimmed V and J ends, which lost 4 bases and 4 bases, there was a span of 16 bases. The germline V gene has CDR1 SGHAT and CDR2 FQNNGV. The length of the CDR3 is 16 residues. CDR3 DNA: TGTGCCAGCAGCTCTTTCGGAGTCAGGGGCACCGGGGAGCTGTTTTTT. Its translation is CASSSFGVRGTGELFF.

This chain links TRBV9 with TRBJ1-2; possible D gene TRBD1, 5 bases. V was pared by 0 bases and J by 6 bases, with 12 bases between. The CDR3 spans 14 residues. CDR1 and CDR2 (germline): SGDLS, YYNGEE. The CDR3 DNA follows: TGTGCCAGCAGCGTAGCTGCAGGGTTAAATGGCTACACCTTC. Translated, it gives CASSVAAGLNGYTF. The whole variable domain, remainder taken from reference TRBV9 and TRBJ1-2, is DSGVTQTPKHLITATGQRVTLRCSPRSGDLSVYWYQQSLDQGLQFLIQYYNGEERAKGNILERFSAQQFPDLHSELNLSSLELGDSALYFCASSVAAGLNGYTFGSGTRLTVV.

Points on this clone: One end of the junction is discordant with germline, which a read error may explain. This chain links TRBV7-7 with TRBJ2-7, with 10 bases lining up with TRBD2. The CDR3 loop spans 13 amino acids. Germline values: CDR1 SSHAT, CDR2 FNYEAQ (reference sequence). The CDR3 sequence: CASSLAGGYEQYF. In nucleotides, the CDR3 is TGTGCTAGCAGCTTAGCGGGAGGCTACGAGCAGTACTTC.

This clone was picked up one time. In DNA, the CDR3 is TGTGCCAGCAGCGTAGATCCGTGGCAGATAGGCGAGGTACCCTACAATGAGCAGTTCTTC. Translating it yields CASSVDPWQIGEVPYNEQFF. The chain couples TRBV9 to TRBJ2-1; the D is unclear. This CDR3 region has 20 residues. V was cut by 0 bases and J by 2 bases, with 24 bases left in between. Germline loops: CDR1 SGDLS, CDR2 YYNGEE.

This clone was picked up a small number of times. The gene calls are TRBV5-1 and TRBJ1-1, with TRBD1 identical over 8 bases. The CDR3 loop spans 13 amino acids. Trimming cost V 3 bases and J 4 bases; bases outside gene matches: 2. Germline loops: CDR1 SGHRS, CDR2 YFSETQ. The CDR3 nucleotides read TGCGCCAGCAGCTCTGGACAGGGCACTGAAGCTTTCTTT. Translation: CASSSGQGTEAFF.

This chain links TRBV19 with TRBJ1-6; 7 bases fit TRBD1. The trim removed 3 bases at V and 10 bases at J, leaving 15 bases unmatched. The CDR3 contains 17 residues. CDR1 LNHDA and CDR2 SQIVND come from the germline V gene (reference sequence). The CDR3 nucleotides read TGTGCCAGTAGTATCCCCACGATGAGACAGGGCCGGTCACCCCTCCACTTT. The encoded protein is CASSIPTMRQGRSPLHF.

The chain has TRBV7-3 and TRBJ2-7; D perhaps matches TRBD1 (6 bases). Germline CDR1 and CDR2: SGHTA and FQGTGA. Trimming left V 5 bases short and J 2 bases short, with 13 bases between. The CDR3 extends over 14 amino acids. CDR3 amino acids: CASSPRQETYEQYF. The CDR3 DNA is TGTGCCAGCAGCCCTCGACAGGAGACCTACGAGCAGTACTTC.

The rearrangement joins TRBV11-3 to TRBJ2-7; weak D call: TRBD1 (6 bases). Trimming took off 3 bases at V and 3 bases at J, with 9 bases between the two ends. Germline values: CDR1 SGHNT, CDR2 YENEEA. This CDR3 is 13 amino acids long. The CDR3 here is CASSFGTLYEQYF. CDR3 DNA: TGTGCCAGCAGCTTTGGGACACTCTACGAGCAGTACTTC.

The chain uses TRBV7-9 and TRBJ1-2; TRBD1 matches 10 bases. Per the germline V gene, CDR1 is SEHNR and CDR2 is FQNEAQ (reference sequence). V was clipped by 4 bases and J by 8 bases; unmatched bases: 1. The CDR3 contains 12 residues. CDR3 amino acids: CASSWDRGGYTF. CDR3 sequence (DNA): TGTGCCAGCAGCTGGGACAGGGGAGGCTACACCTTC. Combining the CDR3 with reference TRBV7-9 and TRBJ1-2 gives the whole variable domain DTGVSQNPRHKITKRGQNVTFRCDPISEHNRLYWYRQTLGQGPEFLTYFQNEAQLEKSRLLSDRFSAERPKGSFSTLEIQRTEQGDSAMYLCASSWDRGGYTFGSGTRLTVV.

The chain links TRBV6-4 to TRBJ2-5, with 15 bases that match TRBD2. The CDR3 runs 18 residues. The germline V gene has CDR1 MRHNA and CDR2 SNTAGT. V gave up 2 bases and J gave up 0 bases; unmatched junction bases: 4. The CDR3 region is CASSDGLAGGTYQETQYF. The CDR3, as DNA: TGTGCCAGCAGTGACGGACTAGCGGGGGGGACGTACCAAGAGACCCAGTACTTC.

This chain uses TRBV20-1 with TRBJ2-7; TRBD1 aligns across 7 bases. Germline CDR1 DFQATT, CDR2 SNEGSKA (reference sequence). CDR3 size: 14 residues. The J segment lost 0 bases and the V segment lost 3 bases, leaving 5 bases of the junction unmatched. The CDR3 bases are TGCAGTGCTAGTGACCGGGACAGCTCCTACGAGCAGTACTTC. This translates into CSASDRDSSYEQYF.

The chain couples TRBV5-1 to TRBJ1-1; 8 positions agree with TRBD1. The V segment lost 3 bases and the J segment 2 bases; nucleotides outside the gene matches: 3. The germline V gene encodes CDR1 SGHRS and CDR2 YFSETQ. The CDR3 sequence is 14 residues long. The CDR3 reads CASSSGQANTEAFF. As DNA, the CDR3 is TGCGCCAGCAGCTCGGGACAGGCTAACACTGAAGCTTTCTTT. The whole variable domain, remainder taken from reference TRBV5-1 and TRBJ1-1, is KAGVTQTPRYLIKTRGQQVTLSCSPISGHRSVSWYQQTPGQGLQFLFEYFSETQRNKGNFPGRFSGRQFSNSRSEMNVSTLELGDSALYLCASSSGQANTEAFFGQGTRLTVV.

The rearrangement links TRBV15 to TRBJ2-5, with 11 bases matching TRBD1. Trimming took 5 bases from V and 5 from J; bases not matched to a gene: 4. Germline V gene sequence: CDR1 LNHNV, CDR2 YYDKDF (reference sequence). The CDR3 covers 14 residues. The CDR3 here is CATSVRTGGETQYF. In nucleotides, the CDR3 is TGTGCCACCAGCGTACGGACAGGGGGCGAGACCCAGTACTTC.

V and J are TRBV28 and TRBJ1-5; TRBD1 is a possible D gene (5 bases). The CDR3 sequence is 15 residues long. The ends were cut back, 5 bases at V and 7 bases at J, with 18 bases in the middle. Looked up from germline, CDR1 is MDHEN and CDR2 is SYDVKM. The CDR3 bases are TGTGCCAGCAGTCCCATCAACGGGGGGAAACAGCCCCAGCATTTT. Residues: CASSPINGGKQPQHF.

The V call is TRBV6-6, the J call TRBJ2-3; the match to TRBD2 covers 13 bases. The CDR3 sequence is 16 residues long. From germline, CDR1 is MNHNY and CDR2 SVGAGI (reference sequence). Losses at the gene ends were 5 bases for V and 5 bases for J; bases not matched to a gene: 7. CDR3 coding DNA: TGTGCCAGCAGTCAGCCGACTAGCGGGGGGTTAGATACGCAGTATTTT. Encoded protein: CASSQPTSGGLDTQYF.

The V gene is TRBV6-5, the J gene TRBJ1-6, with TRBD1 identical over 9 bases. After removal of 4 bases from V and 7 bases from J, the junction contained 5 bases not matched to a gene. Germline V gene data show CDR1 as MNHEY and CDR2 as SVGAGI. The CDR3 is 15 residues long. CDR3 protein: CASSFGQGRNSPLHF. CDR3 coding DNA: TGTGCCAGCAGTTTTGGACAGGGGAGAAATTCACCCCTCCACTTT.

The V call is TRBV3-1 (or the pseudogene TRBV3-2), the J call TRBJ2-2, with 10 bases matching TRBD1. CDR3 length equals 15 residues. Unmatched junction bases numbered 6, after V lost 4 bases and J lost 7 bases. Germline V gene sequence: CDR1 LGHDT, CDR2 YNNKEL (reference sequence). CDR3: CASSPVDRGIGELFF. Written as DNA, the CDR3 is TGTGCCAGCAGCCCTGTGGACAGGGGGATCGGGGAGCTGTTTTTT.

A single count supports this clone. V and J are TRBV18 and TRBJ2-7; no reliable D call. The ends were cut back, 6 bases at V and 12 bases at J, with 21 bases in the middle. The germline CDR1 and CDR2 sequences are KGHSH and LQKENI. This CDR3 is built from 13 residues. The CDR3 reads CASSPSGQSQAYF. DNA for the CDR3: TGTGCCAGCTCCCCTTCGGGTCAGTCTCAAGCGTACTTC.

The chain joins TRBV7-9 to TRBJ1-1, with unresolved D. Germline V CDR1 and CDR2: SEHNR, FQNEAQ (reference sequence). The CDR3 consists of 11 residues. V was clipped by 2 bases and J by 6 bases, with 4 bases between them. The DNA for the CDR3 is TGTGCCAGCAGCTTAAGCTCTGAAGCTTTCTTT. Protein: CASSLSSEAFF.

This clone was seen a single time. The chain employs TRBV6-2 or TRBV6-3 and TRBJ1-5; maybe TRBD1 (5 bases). The CDR3 covers 16 residues. CDR1 and CDR2 from the germline V gene are MNHEY and SVGEGT. The ends were cut back, 6 bases at V and 0 bases at J, with 15 bases in the middle. CDR3 sequence: CASSYPRQHSNQPQHF. The CDR3 DNA sequence: TGTGCCAGCAGCTATCCTCGACAGCATAGCAATCAGCCCCAGCATTTT.

This clone occurred once. The chain carries TRBV6-1 and TRBJ1-6, with 7 bases lining up with TRBD1. V trimming: 4 bases; J trimming: 0 bases; junction bases outside the gene matches: 3. This CDR3 spans 16 amino acids. Germline V gene lookup returns CDR1 MNHNS and CDR2 SASEGT. The CDR3 sequence: CASSAAGGSYNSPLHF. In nucleotides, the CDR3 is TGTGCCAGCAGTGCCGCAGGGGGCTCCTATAATTCACCCCTCCACTTT.

The rearrangement joins TRBV5-1 to TRBJ2-7; D gene ambiguous. Germline CDR1 is SGHRS and CDR2 is YFSETQ. V was pared by 3 bases and J by 2 bases, with 15 bases between. This CDR3 is 15 amino acids long. The CDR3: CASSSSSSVTYEQYF. As DNA, the CDR3 is TGCGCCAGCAGCTCTTCCTCCTCGGTAACCTACGAGCAGTACTTC. Full variable domain (outside the CDR3, taken from reference TRBV5-1 and TRBJ2-7): KAGVTQTPRYLIKTRGQQVTLSCSPISGHRSVSWYQQTPGQGLQFLFEYFSETQRNKGNFPGRFSGRQFSNSRSEMNVSTLELGDSALYLCASSSSSSVTYEQYFGPGTRLTVT.

The gene calls are TRBV19 and TRBJ2-1, with 12 positions matching TRBD1. The CDR3 runs to 17 residues. V trimming: 0 bases; J trimming: 13 bases; junction bases outside the gene matches: 13. Germline V gene lookup returns CDR1 LNHDA and CDR2 SQIVND (reference sequence). The CDR3 is CASSIDLLGQGATGQFF. The DNA for the CDR3 is TGTGCCAGTAGTATAGATCTCTTGGGACAGGGGGCGACTGGCCAGTTCTTC. Full variable domain (outside the CDR3, taken from reference TRBV19 and TRBJ2-1): DGGITQSPKYLFRKEGQNVTLSCEQNLNHDAMYWYRQDPGQGLRLIYYSQIVNDFQKGDIAEGYSVSREKKESFPLTVTSAQKNPTAFYLCASSIDLLGQGATGQFFGPGTRLTVL.

V is TRBV6-5 and J is TRBJ2-7, with 7 bases fitting TRBD1. CDR3 length: 14 amino acids. With V trimmed by 6 bases and J by 0 bases, 5 bases remained unmatched. In germline, CDR1 is MNHEY, CDR2 SVGAGI. CDR3 nucleotides: TGTGCCAGCAGAATGGGACAGATCTCCTACGAGCAGTACTTC. It yields the protein CASRMGQISYEQYF.